This TCR beta chain was observed in a study of blood T cell repertoires in COVID-19. Per the study methods: Estimates of nucleated cell counts were drawn from the amplification of reference gene primers. Sequencing was performed with immunoSEQ multiplex PCR; in TCRdb, only in-frame clones are kept and a portion is missing. V and J calls and clone size are given by that table; D and trimming were obtained from the DNA. The repertoire holds more than 150,000 clones, with 84% as singletons. The CDR3 loop spans 13 amino acids. The V end lost 10 bases, the J end lost 0 bases, and 10 bases lay between the germline ends. CDR1 and CDR2 from the germline V gene are SNHLY and FYNNEI.

The sequencing sample was made of peripheral blood. The sequence came from a human donor in a cohort sampled during active COVID-19. The chain joins TRBV2 to TRBJ1-3, with D unresolved. CDR3 DNA sequence: TGTGCCAAACGAAACAGCTCTGGAAACACCATATATTTT. As protein: CAKRNSSGNTIYF. The full variable domain, its missing parts supplied by reference TRBV2 and TRBJ1-3, is EPEVTQTPSHQVTQMGQEVILRCVPISNHLYFYWYRQILGQKVEFLVSFYNNEISEKSEIFDDQFSVERPDGSNFTLKIRSTKLEDSAMYFCAKRNSSGNTIYFGEGSWLTVV.